A selection of T cell receptor beta chains follows, all from one sample in a study of graft-versus-host responses after intestinal transplantation. The repertoire was sequenced with immunoSEQ multiplex PCR; TCRdb's copy has only in-frame clones and lacks some. The sample holds approximately 28,000 clones, approximately 93% seen once. The source material was PBMCs, sampled around 70 days after intestinal transplant. The receptors shown here come from a human patient who received an intestinal transplant, so some T cells may come from the graft donor. Each CDR3 is given with its conserved first and last residue. D genes are given only for firm matches. A clone size is listed for some rows: how often the clone was seen (once, few, many), or a class if it is expanded.

J gene,V gene,clone size,D gene,CDR3 length,CDR3 protein,CDR3 DNA
TRBJ2-1,TRBV7-3,NA,NA,13,CASSLEGAGEQFF,TGTGCCAGCAGCTTGGAGGGGGCGGGCGAGCAGTTCTTC
TRBJ2-1,TRBV19,once,TRBD2,14,CASRQAGGQREQFF,TGTGCCAGTAGGCAAGCGGGAGGGCAGAGGGAGCAGTTCTTC
TRBJ1-1,TRBV19,once,NA,12,CASIVGGTEAFF,TGTGCCAGTATCGTGGGAGGAACTGAAGCTTTCTTT
TRBJ1-2,TRBV5-5,once,NA,18,CASSLPIRGVRTDYGYTF,TGTGCCAGCAGCCTACCAATCAGGGGCGTTAGGACCGACTATGGCTACACCTTC
TRBJ1-2,TRBV5-1,NA,TRBD1,16,CASSFGRGRSNYGYTF,TGCGCCAGCTCCTTTGGCAGGGGGCGCAGCAACTATGGCTACACCTTC
TRBJ1-4,TRBV2,NA,TRBD1,16,CASRPTGEETGGKLFF,TGTGCCAGCAGACCGACAGGGGAAGAAACCGGGGGAAAACTGTTTTTT
TRBJ1-3,TRBV19,NA,NA,14,CASSVQGSGNTIYF,TGTGCCAGTAGTGTGCAGGGTTCTGGAAACACCATATATTTT
TRBJ2-7,TRBV7-9,NA,NA,14,CASSLAPAGDEQYF,TGTGCCAGCAGCTTAGCGCCAGCGGGCGACGAGCAGTACTTC
TRBJ1-2,TRBV2,NA,NA,13,CAGGNEGGYGYTF,TGTGCCGGGGGGAACGAGGGTGGCTATGGCTACACCTTC
TRBJ2-2,TRBV9,once,TRBD1,16,CASTGQGATNTGELFF,TGTGCCAGCACCGGACAGGGGGCGACGAACACCGGGGAGCTGTTTTTT
TRBJ2-4,TRBV7-9,NA,TRBD2,17,CASSLATSGRAKDIQYF,TGTGCCAGCAGCTTAGCGACTAGCGGGAGGGCCAAGGACATTCAGTACTTC
TRBJ1-2,TRBV19,NA,TRBD1,13,CATQTGGAGGYTF,TGTGCCACCCAGACAGGGGGCGCGGGGGGCTACACCTTC
TRBJ2-3,TRBV29-1,NA,NA,13,CSVEATITDTQYF,TGCAGCGTTGAGGCGACTATCACAGATACGCAGTATTTT
TRBJ2-3,TRBV5-6,once,NA,13,CASSLLGLGSQYF,TGTGCCAGCAGCTTGCTTGGGTTAGGATCGCAGTATTTT
TRBJ2-4,TRBV28,NA,TRBD1,17,CAGSYQLGQATKNIQYF,TGTGCCGGCAGTTACCAACTCGGACAGGCCACCAAAAACATTCAGTACTTC
TRBJ2-7,TRBV13,NA,TRBD1,16,CASSLGTGTGRYEQYF,TGTGCCAGCAGCCTAGGGACCGGGACAGGACGATACGAGCAGTACTTC
TRBJ2-3,TRBV9,NA,NA,13,CASSTERTDTQYF,TGTGCCAGCTCCACGGAGCGCACAGATACGCAGTATTTT
TRBJ2-3,TRBV5-1,NA,TRBD2,17,CASSLAAGGRFTDTQYF,TGCGCCAGCAGCTTGGCTGCGGGGGGGCGATTCACAGATACGCAGTATTTT
TRBJ1-2,TRBV7-3,NA,TRBD1,12,CASSTDRGGYTF,TGTGCCAGCAGCACAGACAGGGGTGGCTACACCTTC
TRBJ2-7,TRBV27,NA,TRBD1,16,CASSSITGTVESEQYF,TGTGCCAGCAGTTCAATAACCGGGACAGTAGAAAGTGAGCAGTACTTC
TRBJ1-2,TRBV19,NA,NA,14,CASSIPYPVYGYTF,TGTGCCAGTAGTATACCCTATCCTGTCTATGGCTACACCTTC
TRBJ2-7,TRBV25-1,NA,NA,11,CASSLGPEQYF,TGTGCCAGCAGTCTTGGACCCGAGCAGTACTTC
TRBJ2-7,TRBV28,NA,NA,19,CASSLYLETTGTYSYEQYF,TGTGCCAGCAGTTTATATCTAGAGACGACCGGGACATACTCCTACGAGCAGTACTTC
TRBJ1-1,TRBV30,NA,NA,13,CAWSGGFGTEAFF,TGTGCCTGGAGTGGAGGTTTCGGCACTGAAGCTTTCTTT
TRBJ1-2,TRBV6-1,NA,NA,14,CASGSRRGLNGYTF,TGTGCCAGCGGATCGAGGAGGGGATTGAATGGCTACACCTTC
TRBJ2-3,TRBV19,NA,TRBD2,16,CASDWGTSGSTDTQYF,TGTGCCAGCGATTGGGGGACTAGCGGTAGCACAGATACGCAGTATTTT
TRBJ2-3,TRBV5-1,NA,TRBD2,16,CASSPGLGASTDTQYF,TGCGCCAGCAGCCCGGGACTAGGCGCTAGCACAGATACGCAGTATTTT
TRBJ2-7,TRBV5-6,NA,NA,12,CASSQGTYEQYF,TGTGCCAGCAGCCAGGGGACCTACGAGCAGTACTTC
TRBJ1-2,TRBV14,NA,NA,14,CASSQDLRAYGYTF,TGTGCCAGCAGCCAAGATTTAAGGGCCTATGGCTACACCTTC
TRBJ1-1,TRBV5-6,NA,NA,12,CASRLFDTEAFF,TGTGCCAGCCGCCTTTTCGACACTGAAGCTTTCTTT
TRBJ2-1,TRBV25-1,NA,TRBD1,15,CASSEGQGLGNEQFF,TGTGCCAGCAGTGAGGGACAGGGGCTAGGGAATGAGCAGTTCTTC
TRBJ1-2,TRBV7-4,NA,TRBD1,15,CASSQDRVGNWGYTF,TGTGCCAGCAGCCAGGACAGGGTGGGCAACTGGGGCTACACCTTC
TRBJ1-5,TRBV5-6,NA,TRBD1,15,CASSTGQGSGQPQHF,TGTGCCAGCAGCACCGGACAGGGTTCGGGCCAGCCCCAGCATTTT
TRBJ2-7,TRBV7-9,NA,NA,14,CASSFPGVDYEQYF,TGTGCCAGCAGCTTTCCGGGGGTAGACTACGAGCAGTACTTC
TRBJ1-4,TRBV5-6,NA,NA,18,CASSLGLIQSGDNEKLFF,TGTGCCAGCAGCTTGGGATTAATTCAGTCCGGGGATAATGAAAAACTGTTTTTT
TRBJ2-1,TRBV4-3,NA,NA,17,CASSSQWPSETRNEQFF,TGCGCCAGCAGCAGCCAATGGCCCTCCGAGACTAGGAATGAGCAGTTCTTC
TRBJ1-5,TRBV27,NA,TRBD1,14,CASRPTGGGQPQHF,TGTGCCAGCAGACCGACAGGGGGCGGCCAGCCCCAGCATTTT
TRBJ2-7,TRBV30,NA,NA,14,CAWSPGLIESEQYF,TGTGCCTGGAGTCCGGGACTCATCGAGAGCGAGCAGTACTTC
TRBJ1-6,TRBV5-6,NA,NA,17,CASSWGPSTYYNSPLHF,TGTGCCAGCAGCTGGGGCCCTTCAACCTACTATAATTCACCCCTCCACTTT
TRBJ2-1,TRBV28,NA,TRBD2,15,CASSNPGGLAGEQFF,TGTGCCAGCAGTAATCCAGGGGGGCTAGCGGGAGAGCAGTTCTTC
TRBJ2-1,TRBV27,NA,TRBD2,16,CASSLLAGGPASEQFF,TGTGCCAGCAGCCTATTGGCGGGAGGGCCGGCGTCTGAGCAGTTCTTC
TRBJ1-1,TRBV28,NA,NA,12,CASSLRGAEAFF,TGTGCCAGCAGTTTAAGGGGCGCTGAAGCTTTCTTT
TRBJ1-1,TRBV29-1,NA,TRBD1,12,CSYEQGATEAFF,TGCAGCTACGAGCAGGGGGCCACTGAAGCTTTCTTT
TRBJ2-1,TRBV6-5,NA,NA,10,CASGDNEQFF,TGTGCCAGCGGTGATAATGAGCAGTTCTTC
TRBJ2-2,TRBV7-8,NA,NA,14,CASTGRGNTGELFF,TGTGCCAGCACCGGTAGGGGGAACACCGGGGAGCTGTTTTTT
TRBJ2-1,TRBV7-9,NA,TRBD2,16,CASSLDGLAANNEQFF,TGTGCCAGCAGCTTAGATGGCCTAGCGGCAAACAATGAGCAGTTCTTC
TRBJ1-5,TRBV6-6,NA,NA,15,CASSYGQYSNQPQHF,TGTGCCAGCAGTTACGGACAGTATAGCAATCAGCCCCAGCATTTT
TRBJ1-2,TRBV6-1,NA,NA,11,CASSGGGGYTF,TGTGCCAGCAGTGGCGGGGGTGGCTACACCTTC